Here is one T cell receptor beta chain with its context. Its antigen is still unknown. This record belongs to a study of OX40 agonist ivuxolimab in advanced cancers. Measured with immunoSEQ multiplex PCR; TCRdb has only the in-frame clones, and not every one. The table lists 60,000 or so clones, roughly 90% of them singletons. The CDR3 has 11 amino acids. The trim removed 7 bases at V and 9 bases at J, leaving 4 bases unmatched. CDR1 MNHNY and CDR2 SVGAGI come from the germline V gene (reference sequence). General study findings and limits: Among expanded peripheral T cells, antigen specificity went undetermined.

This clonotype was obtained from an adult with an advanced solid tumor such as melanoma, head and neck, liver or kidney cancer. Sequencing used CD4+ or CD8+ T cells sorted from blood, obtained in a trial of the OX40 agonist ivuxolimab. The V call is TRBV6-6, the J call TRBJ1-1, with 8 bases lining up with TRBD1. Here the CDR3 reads CASTDRDKAFF. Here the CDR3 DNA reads TGTGCCAGCACGGACAGGGATAAAGCTTTCTTT.